The sequence of this T cell receptor (beta chain) was determined in a study of T cell responses to AZD1222 COVID-19 vaccine (dated by TCRdb to the early 2020s). Broadly, across the study: TCR sequencing covered over 230 trial participants: 207 given two doses of AZD1222 and approximately 26 given two doses of MenACWY control vaccine. Enrollment into the trials was organized by age into subgroups of 18-55, 56-69 and 70-plus years, and those subgroups contained about 160, 30 and 59 TCR-sequenced participants, respectively.

Study-wide conclusions, independent of this receptor: Participants were mostly white British, with more females than males. The authors suggested clonal diversity may have been underestimated. Conclusions about previously exposed vaccinees were limited because only six AZD1222 recipients were SARS-CoV-2 seropositive at baseline. Because no day 14 peak-response samples were available, the repertoires could be characterized only after the peak T cell response. CD4 TCRs associated with the vaccine covered the entire spike protein, and the dominant responses were in regions 160-218 and 743-854. Nearly half of unique spike-specific TCRs reportedly recognized epitopes outside regions mutated in the B.1.351 and B.1.1.7 variants. After two AZD1222 doses, spike-specific TCR breadth and depth were significantly higher than at day 0 and than in MenACWY recipients. In the small 56-69-year group, the increase in depth fell short of significance, most likely because of low power.

Relative to germline, V is 2 bases shorter and J is 9 bases shorter, with 17 bases between their ends. From its cysteine to its phenylalanine, the CDR3 spans 15 amino acids. Only CDR3 DNA remains: 45 bases, in frame from the first base. CDR1 and CDR2 are read off the germline V gene as SGHAT and FQNNGV. The time point tag for this specimen amounts to: about 28 days (+/-7) after the second vaccine dose. AZD1222 recipients given second doses at about 4 weeks or at about 12 weeks were pooled, since spike-specific TCR depth and breadth were not found to differ between the two schedules. Vaccinee samples were obtained from the UK trials COV001 and COV002, which included a single-blind randomized controlled phase 2/3 trial of AZD1222 (ChAdOx1 nCoV-19) in healthy adults. For TCRbeta chain sequencing, PBMC samples were collected from trial participants at day 0 and at day 28 after the second dose. As concerns this clone: Which antigen it targets is not known. No quality values exist for individual bases; no much larger clone is one base distant.

The CDR3 regions of human TCRbeta chains were analyzed by immunosequencing. The original pipeline was this. TCRs in the repertoires were matched against a reference library of SARS-CoV-2-specific TCRs that had been generated with the MIRA antigen-specificity platform. Breadth was defined as the fraction of unique TCRs that were SARS-CoV-2-associated. Depth was defined as the fraction of total T cells that were SARS-CoV-2-associated. Using the MIRA data, each spike-specific TCR was assigned both to the spike region to which the TCR was reactive and to a CD4 or CD8 class. Log10-transformed breadth and depth values were compared by one-way ANOVA with Sidak's multiple comparisons tests. TCRdb's version of the immuneACCESS table is confined to in-frame rearrangements and falls short of the full clone set. An unresolved V gene accounts for under half of the shortfall where checked; the remainder is of unknown origin. That table gives V, J and clone size, and the DNA gave D and trimming. This sample gives around 120,000 clones in total; 90% to 95% of them show up just once. 5% of the sample is in the top ten clones.

The sample consisted of peripheral blood, taken 28 days after the second AZD1222 dose. The TCR originated in an adult who received the AZD1222 COVID-19 vaccine. The receptor chain draws on TRBV11-2 and TRBJ2-1; the D call is tentative, TRBD1 or TRBD2, as each matches 5 bases. The DNA sequence is given as TGTGCCAGCAGCTTACGGGGCGGGCCGGTCAGTGAGCAGTTCTTC. Its amino acids are CASSLRGGPVSEQFF.